This T cell receptor beta chain was profiled in a study of T cells in Graves' hyperthyroidism and ophthalmopathy. In making diagnoses, clinical symptoms, serum thyroxine and TRAb, thyroid ultrasound and orbital computed tomography were all used. The ends lost 10 bases at V and 3 bases at J; junction bases unmatched: 3. CDR1 and CDR2 (germline): SGDLS, YYNGEE. This CDR3 is built from 12 residues. The CDR3 regions of TCR beta were amplified from RNA transcripts. Primed by the HTBI set, a first-round RT-PCR was run on the TCR CDR3. TCRdb recomputed calls from the multiplex PCR reads with MiXCR, one row per CDR3 protein. The sample holds 500,000 to 600,000 distinct CDR3 sequences, roughly 46% seen once. General study findings and limits: Ophthalmopathy was model-predicted a median about six months pre-onset.

Concerning this clonotype itself: What it binds is unknown.

This TCR came from an adult woman with Graves' disease, either hyperthyroidism or ophthalmopathy (not recorded which). Sequenced material: peripheral blood or thyroid tissue (not recorded which). The V gene is TRBV9, the J gene TRBJ2-2, with 7 bases fitting TRBD2. CDR3 nucleotides: TGTGCCCTAGCGGAGGACACCGGGGAGCTGTTTTTT. The encoded protein is CALAEDTGELFF. Looking up the rest from reference TRBV9 and TRBJ2-2 gives the full variable domain: DSGVTQTPKHLITATGQRVTLRCSPRSGDLSVYWYQQSLDQGLQFLIQYYNGEERAKGNILERFSAQQFPDLHSELNLSSLELGDSALYFCALAEDTGELFFGEGSRLTVL.